The 17 T cell receptor beta chains below were found in one sample sequenced in a study of T cell repertoires in cytomegalovirus infection. MiXCR was run by TCRdb on the reads, yielding one entry per CDR3 protein. The sample shows 150,000 to 200,000 distinct CDR3 sequences, approximately 19% of them seen only once. The sample was PBMCs. The receptor source for this set is a human donor in good health (CMV status not recorded). Some clones in this sample may be carry-over from other donors' samples.

This clonotype was recorded many times. This chain links TRBV28 with TRBJ1-1, with D hard to call. Germline CDR1 and CDR2: MDHEN and SYDVKM. The V gene lost 6 bases and the J gene lost 1 base, with 6 bases spanning the gap. This CDR3 has 12 residues. CDR3 in amino acids: CASRLTNTEAFF. In DNA form, the CDR3 reads TGTGCCAGCAGACTAACGAACACTGAAGCTTTCTTT.

This clonotype showed up just a few times. This rearrangement joins TRBV3-1 to TRBJ1-1; a weak D match, TRBD1 (5 bases). Trimming took off 1 base at V and 3 bases at J, with 12 bases between the two ends. The CDR3 has 15 residues. The germline V gene has CDR1 LGHDT and CDR2 YNNKEL (reference sequence). CDR3 DNA: TGTGCCAGCAGCCAAGCGAGGGGTTCGTACACTGAAGCTTTCTTT. Encoded protein: CASSQARGSYTEAFF.

This chain links TRBV6-5 with TRBJ2-3; D remains unclear. This CDR3 contains 13 residues. Per germline, CDR1 MNHEY and CDR2 SVGAGI. V was pared by 0 bases and J by 7 bases, with 8 bases between. The DNA of the CDR3 is TGTGCCAGCAGTTACTCTGGTTTGTATACGCAGTATTTT. Translating gives CASSYSGLYTQYF.

In this sample, this clonotype turned up many times. This chain uses TRBV11-2 with TRBJ2-5, with TRBD1 as a possible D gene (5 bases). From germline, CDR1 is SGHAT and CDR2 FQNNGV. This CDR3 has 13 amino acids. V lost 5 bases and J lost 3, with 10 bases in between. CDR3 bases: TGTGCCAGCAGCCTCGTAGGGGAAGAGACCCAGTACTTC. Protein: CASSLVGEETQYF.

The sample holds many counts of this clonotype. The rearrangement joins TRBV20-1 to TRBJ1-5, with a tentative D call TRBD1 (5 bases). Germline-derived CDR1 and CDR2 are DFQATT and SNEGSKA (reference sequence). The CDR3 has 15 residues. The V and J ends lost 0 bases and 5 bases respectively, with 14 bases between them. The CDR3 here is CSARDWGSPDQPQHF. CDR3 bases: TGCAGTGCTAGAGATTGGGGGTCCCCGGATCAGCCCCAGCATTTT.

In its sample, this clonotype was seen a few times. The chain is built from TRBV2 and TRBJ2-2; TRBD1 agrees at 8 bases. Germline V gene sequence: CDR1 SNHLY, CDR2 FYNNEI. This CDR3 comprises 15 residues. Trimming at V came to 6 bases and at J to 3 bases, leaving 6 bases not matched to a gene. This CDR3 reads CASRWETGDTGELFF. In nucleotides, the CDR3 is TGTGCCAGCAGGTGGGAGACAGGGGACACCGGGGAGCTGTTTTTT.

The V call is TRBV28, the J call TRBJ1-2; possible D gene TRBD1, 6 bases. Between the trimmed V and J ends, which lost 3 bases and 1 base, there was a span of 39 bases. Germline V gives CDR1 MDHEN, CDR2 SYDVKM. CDR3 length: 24 amino acids. The CDR3 protein is CASSFSVETGLGTIALMDNYGYTF. The CDR3 region has the DNA TGTGCCAGCAGTTTTTCCGTGGAGACCGGACTAGGGACAATCGCCCTCATGGATAACTATGGCTACACCTTC.

The rearrangement links TRBV7-8 to TRBJ1-2; 12 bases map to TRBD1. V lost 5 bases, J lost 6 bases, and 7 bases stayed unmatched. This CDR3 contains 15 residues. Per the germline V gene, CDR1 is SGHVS and CDR2 is FQNEAQ. In DNA form, the CDR3 reads TGTGCCAGCAGCCTCGGGACAGGGGGCTTCGATGGCTACACCTTC. Translation gives CASSLGTGGFDGYTF.

Remarks on this clonotype: This may be a read error, as it is one base from a much larger clone. It is likely a read error, because the conserved phenylalanine at the end of the CDR3 is missing. V and J are TRBV7-2 and TRBJ2-7, with D possibly matching TRBD1 (6 bases). The CDR3 is 15 residues long. Trimming removed 2 bases from V and 0 bases from J, with 11 bases in between. Germline lookup yields CDR1 SGHTA and CDR2 FQGNSA. CDR3 sequence reads: CASSLTYRDSYEQYL. The CDR3 coding sequence is TGTGCCAGCAGCTTAACATACAGGGACTCCTACGAGCAGTACCTC.

Ten or more counts support this clonotype. This chain joins TRBV12-3 or TRBV12-4 and TRBJ1-1; 11 bases line up with TRBD1. The CDR3 spans 16 residues. Germline trimming cut 6 bases from V and 4 bases from J; bases unmatched to any gene: 10. The CDR3 loop is CASSLGQGAGGTEAFF. In nucleotides, the CDR3 is TGTGCCAGCAGCCTCGGACAGGGGGCCGGTGGCACTGAAGCTTTCTTT.

V gene TRBV30 combines with J gene TRBJ1-1; D is unresolved. Germline lookup yields CDR1 GTSNPN and CDR2 SVGIG (reference sequence). V was trimmed by 1 base and J by 1 base, leaving 4 bases between them. This CDR3 comprises 12 residues. CDR3 DNA sequence: TGTGCCTGGAGTGATGGGAACACTGAAGCTTTCTTT. Protein: CAWSDGNTEAFF.

The chain uses TRBV5-1 and TRBJ2-1; 7 bases are shared with TRBD2. V shed 6 bases and J 4 bases; nucleotides not matched to a gene: 7. The CDR3 has 14 residues. Per germline, CDR1 SGHRS and CDR2 YFSETQ. CDR3 coding DNA: TGCGCCAGCACTCTCAGCGGGGTGTACAATGAGCAGTTCTTC. It is translated as CASTLSGVYNEQFF.

This clonotype occurred a few times. The chain combines TRBV6-2 or TRBV6-3 with TRBJ1-2, with 9 positions matching TRBD1. V lost 5 bases, J lost 6 bases, and 10 bases stayed unmatched. Germline CDR1 reads MNHEY; CDR2 reads SVGEGT. The length of the CDR3 is 15 residues. DNA of the CDR3: TGTGCCAGCAGTGAACAACAGGGGGCGATTAATGGCTACACCTTC. This sequence encodes CASSEQQGAINGYTF.

This clonotype was picked up a small number of times. The chain recombines TRBV2 with TRBJ2-3; no reliable D call. The CDR3 runs 15 residues. Trimming removed 0 bases at V and 4 bases at J, with 11 bases between. Germline values: CDR1 SNHLY, CDR2 FYNNEI. The CDR3 DNA sequence: TGTGCCAGCAGTGAAGCGCCGGCAGTTTCAGATACGCAGTATTTT. Its translation: CASSEAPAVSDTQYF.

The sample holds a few counts of this clonotype. This chain connects TRBV12-3 or TRBV12-4 to TRBJ1-4; 7 bases line up with TRBD1. The CDR3 runs to 14 residues. The V gene end was trimmed by 4 bases and the J gene end by 5 bases; junction bases not matched to a gene: 4. The CDR3 region is CASSSTGVNEKLFF. CDR3 in DNA: TGTGCCAGCAGTTCCACAGGGGTCAATGAAAAACTGTTTTTT.

This clonotype was detected only a few times. The chain combines TRBV6-5 with TRBJ2-5; possible D gene TRBD2, 5 bases. Trimming pared 0 bases from V and 2 bases from J, leaving 13 bases between. Germline CDR1 is MNHEY and CDR2 is SVGAGI. The CDR3 loop spans 16 amino acids. The CDR3 DNA follows: TGTGCCAGCAGTTACTCGGGCCCCCTAGCACAAGAGACCCAGTACTTC. Its protein product is CASSYSGPLAQETQYF.

The chain carries TRBV30 and TRBJ1-1, with 9 bases aligning to TRBD1. With V trimmed by 4 bases and J by 1 base, 10 bases remained unmatched. Germline V lookup: CDR1 GTSNPN, CDR2 SVGIG (reference sequence). The CDR3 is made up of 16 amino acids. This chain's CDR3 is CAWTPKGQGPNTEAFF. The CDR3 coding sequence is TGTGCCTGGACACCGAAGGGACAGGGACCGAACACTGAAGCTTTCTTT.